These T cell receptor beta chains were read from a single sample in a study of beta chain features in type 1 diabetes. Profiling relied on immunoSEQ multiplex PCR, and the TCRdb table lists in-frame clones only, not all of them. The data contain around 280,000 clones, 15% of them singletons. Sample: naive CD4+ T cells from blood. The receptors originated from a man between 18 and 35 years old with type 1 diabetes. CDR3s include the opening cysteine and the closing phenylalanine or tryptophan. The D gene is left open where the match is weak. Clone size is given for some rows only: seen once, a few or many times, or a class if the clone is expanded.

D: NA; size: few; J: TRBJ2-2; V: TRBV27; DNA: TGTGCCAGCAGGAAGAGCAGGGGGGATACCGGGGAGCTGTTTTTT; CDR3: CASRKSRGDTGELFF
D: NA; size: NA; J: TRBJ2-5; V: TRBV7-2; DNA: TGTGCCAGCAGCTTAGCGCCAGGGGTGCGCGAGACCCAGTACTTC; CDR3: CASSLAPGVRETQYF
D: NA; size: few; J: TRBJ2-7; V: TRBV27; DNA: TGTGCCAGCAGTTTTGAGGGCGAGCAGTACTTC; CDR3: CASSFEGEQYF
D: NA; size: NA; J: TRBJ2-1; V: TRBV28; DNA: TGTGCCATTTCAGTTTTCCGACTATCGGATAACAATGAGCAGTTCTTC; CDR3: CAISVFRLSDNNEQFF
D: NA; size: few; J: TRBJ2-4; V: TRBV30; DNA: TGTGCCTGGGCCGTACGGGTAGCCAAAAACATTCAGTACTTC; CDR3: CAWAVRVAKNIQYF
D: NA; size: NA; J: TRBJ2-7; V: TRBV6-1; DNA: TGTGCCAGCACCTCTTTATACGAGCAGTACTTC; CDR3: CASTSLYEQYF
D: NA; size: NA; J: TRBJ2-5; V: TRBV19; DNA: TGTGCCAGTAGTCTCGCCGCATGGGAGGAGACCCAGTACTTC; CDR3: CASSLAAWEETQYF
D: TRBD1; size: NA; J: TRBJ1-5; V: TRBV7-2; DNA: TGTGCCAGCAGCATAGACAGGGGGCATCAGCCCCAGCATTTT; CDR3: CASSIDRGHQPQHF
D: TRBD1; size: NA; J: TRBJ1-2; V: TRBV7-2; DNA: TGTGCCAGCAGCTTAACGACAGGGCGCGCCTTTGGCTACACCTTC; CDR3: CASSLTTGRAFGYTF
D: TRBD2; size: few; J: TRBJ2-5; V: TRBV7-2; DNA: TGTGCCAGCAGCTTAGTTGCCCTAGCGGGGGTCCAAGAGACCCAGTACTTC; CDR3: CASSLVALAGVQETQYF
D: NA; size: few; J: TRBJ2-1; V: TRBV5-4; DNA: TGTGCCAGCAGCTTGGTTGATCCGAGCTCCTACAATGAGCAGTTCTTC; CDR3: CASSLVDPSSYNEQFF
D: NA; size: few; J: TRBJ2-1; V: TRBV4-1; DNA: TGCGCCAGCAGCCTTAGCGACAATGAGCAGTTCTTC; CDR3: CASSLSDNEQFF
D: NA; size: NA; J: TRBJ2-1; V: TRBV7-6; DNA: TGTGCCAGCAGCCTAGTGGCGGGCGGGGATCGATATGGGCAGTTCTTC; CDR3: CASSLVAGGDRYGQFF
D: TRBD2; size: NA; J: TRBJ2-1; V: TRBV4-2; DNA: TGTGCCAGCAGCCTCGGACTAGCGGGAGGGCCCTACAATGAGCAGTTCTTC; CDR3: CASSLGLAGGPYNEQFF
D: NA; size: few; J: TRBJ1-1; V: TRBV18; DNA: TGTGCCAGCTCACCCCGGGAGAGGGGGAACACTGAAGCTTTCTTT; CDR3: CASSPRERGNTEAFF
D: NA; size: NA; J: TRBJ2-1; V: TRBV19; DNA: TGTGCCAGTACCCCGAGGGGAGTAGCGGAAAATGAGCAGTTCTTC; CDR3: CASTPRGVAENEQFF
D: NA; size: once; J: TRBJ2-5; V: TRBV9; DNA: TGTGCCAGCAGCGTTCAGGGGGGAGGACAAGAGACCCAGTACTTC; CDR3: CASSVQGGGQETQYF
D: NA; size: NA; J: TRBJ1-1; V: TRBV30; DNA: TGTGCCTGGATCAAGATTGACAGGACCTCGTCAACTGAAGCTTTCTTT; CDR3: CAWIKIDRTSSTEAFF
D: TRBD2; size: NA; J: TRBJ2-5; V: TRBV5-4; DNA: TGTGCCAGCAGCCAAGCGGGGCAAGAGACCCAGTACTTC; CDR3: CASSQAGQETQYF
D: NA; size: NA; J: TRBJ2-1; V: TRBV19; DNA: TGTGCCAGTAGTATAAGACTAGGCGGCAACAATGAGCAGTTCTTC; CDR3: CASSIRLGGNNEQFF